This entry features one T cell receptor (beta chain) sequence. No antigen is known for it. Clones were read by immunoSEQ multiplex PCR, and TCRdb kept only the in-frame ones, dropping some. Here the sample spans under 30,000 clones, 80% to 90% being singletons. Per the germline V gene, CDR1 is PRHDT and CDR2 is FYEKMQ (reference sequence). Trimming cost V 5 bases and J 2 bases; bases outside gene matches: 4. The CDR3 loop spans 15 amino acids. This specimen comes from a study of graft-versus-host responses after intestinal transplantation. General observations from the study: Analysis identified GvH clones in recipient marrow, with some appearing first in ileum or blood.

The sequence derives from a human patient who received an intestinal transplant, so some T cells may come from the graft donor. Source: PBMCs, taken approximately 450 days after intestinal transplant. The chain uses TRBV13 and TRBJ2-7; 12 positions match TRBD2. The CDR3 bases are TGTGCCAGCAGCCCGTGGACTAGCGGGGCCTACGAGCAGTACTTC. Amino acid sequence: CASSPWTSGAYEQYF.